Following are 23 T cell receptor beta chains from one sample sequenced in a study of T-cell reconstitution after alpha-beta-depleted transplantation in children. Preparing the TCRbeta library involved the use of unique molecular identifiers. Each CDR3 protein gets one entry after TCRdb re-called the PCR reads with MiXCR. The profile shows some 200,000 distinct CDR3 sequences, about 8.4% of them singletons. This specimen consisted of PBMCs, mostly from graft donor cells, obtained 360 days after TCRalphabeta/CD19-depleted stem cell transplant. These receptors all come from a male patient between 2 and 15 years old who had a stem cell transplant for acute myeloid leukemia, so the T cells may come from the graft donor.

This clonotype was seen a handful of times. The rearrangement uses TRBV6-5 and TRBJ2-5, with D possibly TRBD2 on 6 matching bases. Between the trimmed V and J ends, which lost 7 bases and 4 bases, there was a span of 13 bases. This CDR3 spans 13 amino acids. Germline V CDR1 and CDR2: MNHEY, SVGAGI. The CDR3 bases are TGTGCCAGCAACCCGGATAGCGGAGAGACCCAGTACTTC. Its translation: CASNPDSGETQYF.

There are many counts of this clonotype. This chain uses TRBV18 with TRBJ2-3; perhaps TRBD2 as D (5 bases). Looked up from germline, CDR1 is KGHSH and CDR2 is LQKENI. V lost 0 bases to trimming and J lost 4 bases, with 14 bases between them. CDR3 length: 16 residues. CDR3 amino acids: CASSPPVVAPSDTQYF. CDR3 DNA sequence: TGTGCCAGCTCACCACCGGTGGTAGCGCCATCAGATACGCAGTATTTT.

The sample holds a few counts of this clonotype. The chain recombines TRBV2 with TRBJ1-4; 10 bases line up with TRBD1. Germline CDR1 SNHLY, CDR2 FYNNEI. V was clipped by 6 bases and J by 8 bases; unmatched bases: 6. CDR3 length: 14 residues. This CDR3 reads CASSGTGVGEKLFF. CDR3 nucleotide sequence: TGTGCCAGCAGCGGGACAGGGGTTGGAGAAAAACTGTTTTTT.

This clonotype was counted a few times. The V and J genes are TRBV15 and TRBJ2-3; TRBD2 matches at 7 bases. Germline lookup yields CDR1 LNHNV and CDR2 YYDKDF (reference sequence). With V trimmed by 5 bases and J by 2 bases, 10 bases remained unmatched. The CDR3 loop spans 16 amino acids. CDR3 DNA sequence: TGTGCCACCAGCCCCCCCCTAGCGGCAGACACAGATACGCAGTATTTT. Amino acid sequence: CATSPPLAADTDTQYF.

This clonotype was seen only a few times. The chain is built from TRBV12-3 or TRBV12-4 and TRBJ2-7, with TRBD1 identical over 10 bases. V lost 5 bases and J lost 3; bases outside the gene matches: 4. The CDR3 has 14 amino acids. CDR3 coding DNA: TGTGCCAGCAGTCCGGGACAGGGGAACTACGAGCAGTACTTC. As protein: CASSPGQGNYEQYF.

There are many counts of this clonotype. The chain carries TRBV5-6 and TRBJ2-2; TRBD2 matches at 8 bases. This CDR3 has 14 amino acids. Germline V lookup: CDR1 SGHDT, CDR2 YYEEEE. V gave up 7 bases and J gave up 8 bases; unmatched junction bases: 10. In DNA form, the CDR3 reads TGTGCCAGCCAGTCCGCGGGAGGAGGTGGGGAGCTGTTTTTT. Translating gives CASQSAGGGGELFF.

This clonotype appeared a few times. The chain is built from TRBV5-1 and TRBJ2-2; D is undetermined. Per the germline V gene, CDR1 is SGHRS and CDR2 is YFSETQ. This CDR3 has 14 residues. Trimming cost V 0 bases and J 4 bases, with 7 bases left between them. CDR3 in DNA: TGCGCCAGCAGCTTGGCGCAGCTCACCGGGGAGCTGTTTTTT. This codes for CASSLAQLTGELFF.

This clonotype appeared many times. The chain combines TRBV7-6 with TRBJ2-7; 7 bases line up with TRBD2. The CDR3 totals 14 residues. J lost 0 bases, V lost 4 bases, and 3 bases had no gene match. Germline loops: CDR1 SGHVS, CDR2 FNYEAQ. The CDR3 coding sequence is TGTGCCAGCAGCTCTAGCGGACGCTCCTACGAGCAGTACTTC. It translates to CASSSSGRSYEQYF.

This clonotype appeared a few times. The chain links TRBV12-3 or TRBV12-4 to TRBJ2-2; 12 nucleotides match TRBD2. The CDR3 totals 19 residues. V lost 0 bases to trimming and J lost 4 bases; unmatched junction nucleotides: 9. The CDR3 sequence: CASSLATSGGLMPTGELFF. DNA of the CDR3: TGTGCCAGCAGTTTAGCGACTAGCGGGGGACTGATGCCCACCGGGGAGCTGTTTTTT.

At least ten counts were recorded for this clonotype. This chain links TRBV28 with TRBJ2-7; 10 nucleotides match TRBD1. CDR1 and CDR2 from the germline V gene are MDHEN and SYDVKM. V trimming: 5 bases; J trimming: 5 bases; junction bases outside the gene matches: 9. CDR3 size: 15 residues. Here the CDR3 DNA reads TGTGCCAGCAGTACACCCCCGGGACAGGGGAACGAGCAGTACTTC. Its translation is CASSTPPGQGNEQYF.

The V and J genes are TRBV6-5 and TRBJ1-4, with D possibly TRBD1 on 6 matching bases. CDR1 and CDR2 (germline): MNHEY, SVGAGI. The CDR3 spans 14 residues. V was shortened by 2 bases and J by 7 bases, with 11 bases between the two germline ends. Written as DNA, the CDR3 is TGTGCCAGCAGTTACCTGGGGGCGGGTGAAAAACTGTTTTTT. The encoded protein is CASSYLGAGEKLFF.

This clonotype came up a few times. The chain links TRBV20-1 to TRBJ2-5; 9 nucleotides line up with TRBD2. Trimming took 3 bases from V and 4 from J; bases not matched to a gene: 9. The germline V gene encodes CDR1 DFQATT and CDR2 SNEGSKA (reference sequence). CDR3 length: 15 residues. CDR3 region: CSASALAGNLETQYF. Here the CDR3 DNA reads TGCAGTGCTAGTGCGCTAGCGGGAAATCTAGAGACCCAGTACTTC.

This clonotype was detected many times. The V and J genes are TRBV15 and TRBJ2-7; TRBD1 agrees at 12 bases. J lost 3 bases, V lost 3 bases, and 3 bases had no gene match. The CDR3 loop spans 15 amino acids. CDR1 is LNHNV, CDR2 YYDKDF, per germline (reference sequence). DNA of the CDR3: TGTGCCACCAGCAGGGGGACAGGGGGCTACTACGAGCAGTACTTC. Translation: CATSRGTGGYYEQYF.

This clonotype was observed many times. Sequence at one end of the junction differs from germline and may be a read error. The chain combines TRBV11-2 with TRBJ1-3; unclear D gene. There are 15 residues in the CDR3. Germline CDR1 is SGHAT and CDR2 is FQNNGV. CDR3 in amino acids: CASSLDLASANTIYF. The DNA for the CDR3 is TGTGCCAGCAGCTTAGATCTCGCGTCTGCAAACACCATATATTTT.

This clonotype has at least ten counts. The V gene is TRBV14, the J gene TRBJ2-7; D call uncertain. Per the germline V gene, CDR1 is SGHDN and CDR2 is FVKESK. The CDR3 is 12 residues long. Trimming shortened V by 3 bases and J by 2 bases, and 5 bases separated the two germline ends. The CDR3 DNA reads TGTGCCAGCAGCCAGTCTCCCTACGAGCAGTACTTC. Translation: CASSQSPYEQYF.

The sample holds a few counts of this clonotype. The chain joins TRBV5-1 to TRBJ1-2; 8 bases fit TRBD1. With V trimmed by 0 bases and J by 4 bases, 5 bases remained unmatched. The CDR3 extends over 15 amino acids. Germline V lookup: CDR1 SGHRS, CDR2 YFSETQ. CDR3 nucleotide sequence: TGCGCCAGCAGCTTGGAGAGGACAGGGCTCTATGGCTACACCTTC. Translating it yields CASSLERTGLYGYTF.

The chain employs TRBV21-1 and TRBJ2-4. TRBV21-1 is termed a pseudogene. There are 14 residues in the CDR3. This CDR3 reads CASRGIIAKNIQYF. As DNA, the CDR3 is TGTGCCAGCAGAGGGATCATAGCCAAAAACATTCAGTACTTC.

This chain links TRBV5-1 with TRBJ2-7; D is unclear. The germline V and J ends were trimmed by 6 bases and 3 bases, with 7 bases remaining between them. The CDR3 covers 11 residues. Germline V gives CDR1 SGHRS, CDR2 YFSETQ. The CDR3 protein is CASKADYEQYF. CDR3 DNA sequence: TGCGCCAGCAAAGCCGACTACGAGCAGTACTTC.

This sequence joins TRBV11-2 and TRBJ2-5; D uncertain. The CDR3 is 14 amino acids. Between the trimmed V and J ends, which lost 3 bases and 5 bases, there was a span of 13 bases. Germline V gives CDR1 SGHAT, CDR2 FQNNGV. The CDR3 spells CASSFRSPQETQYF. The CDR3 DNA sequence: TGTGCCAGCAGCTTTCGATCTCCGCAGGAGACCCAGTACTTC.

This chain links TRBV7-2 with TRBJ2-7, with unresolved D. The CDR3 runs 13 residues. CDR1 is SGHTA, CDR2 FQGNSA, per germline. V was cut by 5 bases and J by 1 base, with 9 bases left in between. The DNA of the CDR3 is TGTGCCAGCAGCGGGCCTGAGTCCTACGAGCAGTACTTC. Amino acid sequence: CASSGPESYEQYF.

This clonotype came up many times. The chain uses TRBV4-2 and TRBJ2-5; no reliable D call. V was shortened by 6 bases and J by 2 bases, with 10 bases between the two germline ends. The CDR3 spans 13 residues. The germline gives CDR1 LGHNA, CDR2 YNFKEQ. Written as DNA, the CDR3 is TGTGCCAGCAGTCTCGATACGCAAGAGACCCAGTACTTC. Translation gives CASSLDTQETQYF.

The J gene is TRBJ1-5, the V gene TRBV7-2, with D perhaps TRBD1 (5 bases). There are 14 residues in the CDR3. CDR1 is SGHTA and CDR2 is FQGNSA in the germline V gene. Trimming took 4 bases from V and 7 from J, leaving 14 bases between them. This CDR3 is CASSSNAGRQPQHF. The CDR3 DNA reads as TGTGCCAGCAGCTCCAACGCGGGGCGCCAGCCCCAGCATTTT.

The CDR3 here is CAISDPGQSTDTQYF. The CDR3 nucleotides are TGTGCCATCAGCGACCCCGGACAAAGCACAGATACGCAGTATTTT. This chain links TRBV10-3 with TRBJ2-3; D is perhaps TRBD1 (5 bases). Germline V gives CDR1 ENHRY, CDR2 SYGVKD. Trimming stripped 6 bases from V and 0 bases from J, with 13 bases between. This CDR3 has 15 amino acids.